Following are 25 T cell receptor beta chains from one sample sequenced in a study of beta chain features in type 1 diabetes (dated by TCRdb to 2016 to 2019). The library was produced with the immunoSEQ multiplex PCR assay. All of the isolated RNA was reverse transcribed with the High Capacity cDNA Reverse Transcription Kit, so expressed TCRB transcripts were sequenced. TCRdb provides this immuneACCESS table in a form limited to in-frame rearrangements. Some clones are lacking; in checked studies, under half of them reflect an unresolved V gene, and why the rest are absent is not known. The sample includes more than 100,000 clones, with 25% to 35% observed a single time. The biggest ten clones account for about 0.57% of the sample. These receptors have no known antigen. Overall study outcomes, separate from this receptor: In all four CD4+ subsets, TCRB CDR3 length was moderately but significantly shorter in type 1 diabetes patients.

The sample taken for sequencing was central memory CD4+ T cells from blood. The receptors here all came from a woman aged 18-29 years with type 1 diabetes.

The chain uses TRBV27 and TRBJ2-3, with D perhaps TRBD1 (5 bases). Trimming shortened V by 4 bases and J by 2 bases, and 13 bases separated the two germline ends. The germline V gene encodes CDR1 MNHEY and CDR2 SMNVEV (reference sequence). The CDR3 runs 15 residues. The CDR3: CASSSEGAPTDTQYF. CDR3 bases: TGTGCCAGCAGTTCTGAAGGGGCTCCCACAGATACGCAGTATTTT.

The chain uses TRBV7-9 and TRBJ1-2, with D unresolved. Germline V gene sequence: CDR1 SEHNR, CDR2 FQNEAQ (reference sequence). V dropped 5 bases and J dropped 1 base, with 11 bases sitting between them. The CDR3 sequence is 14 residues long. The CDR3 DNA reads as TGTGCCAGCAGCCCTAGCGTGGGTAACTATGGCTACACCTTC. Protein sequence: CASSPSVGNYGYTF.

The V and J genes are TRBV5-4 and TRBJ2-1; TRBD2 aligns across 8 bases. Germline CDR1 reads SGHNT; CDR2 reads YYREEE (reference sequence). The CDR3 runs to 15 residues. V trimming: 1 base; J trimming: 0 bases; junction bases outside the gene matches: 0. In DNA, the CDR3 is TGTGCCAGCAGCTTGACTAGCGGCTCCTACAATGAGCAGTTCTTC. Translated, it gives CASSLTSGSYNEQFF.

The sample holds a few counts of this clone. The J gene is TRBJ2-1, the V gene TRBV25-1, with D possibly being TRBD2 (6 bases). Germline loops: CDR1 MGHDK, CDR2 SYGVNS. Trimming stripped 3 bases from V and 5 bases from J, with 14 bases between. The CDR3 consists of 15 residues. CDR3 sequence (DNA): TGTGCCAGCAGTGACGTTAACGGGAGAGACAATGAGCAGTTCTTC. Translated: CASSDVNGRDNEQFF.

This clone was seen more than once but under ten times. The V gene is TRBV19, the J gene TRBJ2-7; D might be TRBD2 (6 bases). Trimming stripped 6 bases from V and 6 bases from J, with 15 bases between. This CDR3 has 13 amino acids. Germline assignment: CDR1 LNHDA and CDR2 SQIVND (reference sequence). The CDR3 loop reads CASRGPGLLEQYV. The CDR3 nucleotides are TGTGCCAGTAGGGGCCCGGGACTTCTCGAGCAGTACGTC.

This sequence joins TRBV7-2 and TRBJ2-5; D call uncertain. V shed 1 base and J shed 5 bases, with 11 bases lying between them. The CDR3 runs to 14 residues. Per germline, CDR1 SGHTA and CDR2 FQGNSA. CDR3 loop: CASSLVSGWETQYF. CDR3 bases: TGTGCCAGCAGCTTAGTGTCCGGGTGGGAGACCCAGTACTTC. The variable domain in full, with the rest retrieved from reference TRBV7-2 and TRBJ2-5, is GAGVSQSPSNKVTEKGKDVELRCDPISGHTALYWYRQSLGQGLEFLIYFQGNSAPDKSGLPSDRFSAERTGGSVSTLTIQRTQQEDSAVYLCASSLVSGWETQYFGPGTRLLVL.

The sample holds a few counts of this clone. As DNA, the CDR3 is TGTGCCAGCAGCCAAGAGGTCTCCAGTCCCACCATATATTTT. This codes for CASSQEVSSPTIYF. This sequence joins TRBV4-2 and TRBJ1-3; D remains unclear. Germline CDR1 and CDR2: LGHNA and YNFKEQ. This CDR3 is 14 amino acids long. Trimming left V 0 bases short and J 9 bases short, with 12 bases between.

V and J are TRBV5-4 and TRBJ2-3; TRBD2 matches at 11 bases. Losses at the gene ends were 4 bases for V and 2 bases for J; bases not matched to a gene: 6. Germline lookup yields CDR1 SGHNT and CDR2 YYREEE (reference sequence). The CDR3 totals 16 residues. The chain's CDR3 is CASSNPGLADTDTQYF. The CDR3 DNA is TGTGCCAGCAGCAACCCGGGACTAGCGGACACAGATACGCAGTATTTT.

In its sample, this clone was seen a few times. The V and J genes are TRBV11-3 and TRBJ1-1, with TRBD1 matching over 7 bases. J gave up 7 bases and V 6 bases, and 17 bases lay outside the gene matches. The CDR3 has 16 amino acids. Germline V gives CDR1 SGHNT, CDR2 YENEEA. CDR3 protein: CASRPSTGPSYGEAFF. CDR3 nucleotides: TGTGCCAGCAGGCCATCGACAGGGCCCTCGTATGGTGAAGCTTTCTTT.

This clone came up a few times. The rearrangement uses TRBV19 and TRBJ1-4; D remains unclear. The CDR3 totals 14 residues. Deletions cut 7 bases from V and 5 bases from J, with 14 bases between. CDR1 and CDR2 (germline): LNHDA, SQIVND (reference sequence). The CDR3 DNA reads as TGTGCCAGTAAGGGAGTTCGGGTGAATGAAAAACTGTTTTTT. Translated, it gives CASKGVRVNEKLFF.

The gene calls are TRBV5-4 and TRBJ1-1; maybe TRBD1 (6 bases). In germline, CDR1 is SGHNT, CDR2 YYREEE (reference sequence). V shed 3 bases and J shed 1 base, with 10 bases lying between them. The CDR3 sequence is 14 residues long. CDR3 nucleotides: TGTGCCAGCAGCTCCGACAGGCGGAACACTGAAGCTTTCTTT. Its translation is CASSSDRRNTEAFF.

The gene calls are TRBV4-2 and TRBJ2-3; 8 positions match TRBD2. Trimming took 7 bases from V and 4 from J; bases not matched to a gene: 7. In germline, CDR1 is LGHNA, CDR2 YNFKEQ. This CDR3 comprises 14 residues. The DNA for the CDR3 is TGTGCCAGCACAAGCGGGGGTGGGGCAGATACGCAGTATTTT. It encodes CASTSGGGADTQYF.

The rearrangement links TRBV2 to TRBJ2-2; the D gene is possibly TRBD2 (6 bases). This CDR3 has 17 residues. V was trimmed by 2 bases and J by 5 bases, leaving 18 bases between them. Germline lookup yields CDR1 SNHLY and CDR2 FYNNEI. CDR3 DNA sequence: TGTGCCAGCAGTGAAATTTCCTGGAGGGGTAGGACCGGGGAGCTGTTTTTT. Amino acids: CASSEISWRGRTGELFF.

This clone was seen only a few times. The CDR3 nucleotides read TGTGCCAGCAGGGCGGGGACAGGGGGCTTTGGCACCGGGGAGCTGTTTTTT. It specifies CASRAGTGGFGTGELFF. The chain employs TRBV28 and TRBJ2-2; 12 positions agree with TRBD1. This CDR3 has 17 amino acids. With 6 bases clipped from V and 4 bases from J, the junction kept 9 bases outside the gene matches. CDR1 MDHEN and CDR2 SYDVKM come from the germline V gene.

This clone was seen only a few times. The chain joins TRBV5-1 to TRBJ2-2, with D possibly TRBD2 on 6 matching bases. V was shortened by 4 bases and J by 0 bases, with 16 bases between the two germline ends. The length of the CDR3 is 17 residues. CDR1 is SGHRS and CDR2 is YFSETQ in the germline V gene. The CDR3 nucleotides are TGCGCCAGCAGCCAGGATTTGGTAGCGGCGAACACCGGGGAGCTGTTTTTT. Protein sequence: CASSQDLVAANTGELFF.

The table lists this clone with a few counts. The chain joins TRBV30 to TRBJ1-2; no clear D gene. Germline V CDR1 and CDR2: GTSNPN, SVGIG (reference sequence). The V end lost 8 bases, the J end lost 1 base, and 14 bases lay between the germline ends. The CDR3 has 13 residues. The CDR3 nucleotides are TGTGCCGGCGCACAGAACCTTAACTATGGCTACACCTTC. As protein: CAGAQNLNYGYTF.

The sample holds a few counts of this clone. The chain links TRBV6-5 to TRBJ2-1, with D possibly TRBD1 on 6 matching bases. V was shortened by 4 bases and J by 7 bases, with 14 bases between the two germline ends. Looked up from germline, CDR1 is MNHEY and CDR2 is SVGAGI. This CDR3 is built from 14 residues. The CDR3 spells CASSLTTQGNEQFF. The CDR3 DNA reads as TGTGCCAGCAGTTTGACCACTCAGGGGAATGAGCAGTTCTTC.

This clone has only a few counts. This chain connects TRBV30 to TRBJ1-5, with D maybe TRBD1 (6 bases). The CDR3 loop spans 14 amino acids. The germline gives CDR1 GTSNPN, CDR2 SVGIG (reference sequence). The V end lost 4 bases, the J end lost 7 bases, and 17 bases lay between the germline ends. The CDR3 DNA reads TGTGCCTGGACCTTAACACAGGGAGAGCAGCCCCAGCATTTT. It encodes CAWTLTQGEQPQHF.

This clone was seen only a few times. The chain uses TRBV9 and TRBJ2-7, with 11 bases fitting TRBD2. Per germline, CDR1 SGDLS and CDR2 YYNGEE. The CDR3 length is 16 residues. V was clipped by 4 bases and J by 1 base; unmatched bases: 7. CDR3 nucleotides: TGTGCCAGCAGCCCGGGGACTAGCGGCCCGTCCTACGAGCAGTACTTC. Translation: CASSPGTSGPSYEQYF.

This clone showed up just a few times. This sequence joins TRBV19 and TRBJ1-2, with D possibly matching TRBD1 (6 bases). The CDR3 has 11 residues. Germline-derived CDR1 and CDR2 are LNHDA and SQIVND (reference sequence). The V end was cut by 9 bases, the J end by 8 bases, with 13 bases between. The CDR3 loop is CASLQGIGYTF. The CDR3 DNA reads as TGTGCCAGCCTACAGGGCATAGGCTACACCTTC.

The rearrangement uses TRBV11-3 and TRBJ2-1; 11 positions match TRBD2. Germline CDR1 SGHNT, CDR2 YENEEA. This CDR3 spans 17 amino acids. J gave up 0 bases and V 5 bases, and 6 bases lay outside the gene matches. The CDR3 loop reads CASSPGLAGFSYNEQFF. The CDR3 coding sequence is TGTGCCAGCAGCCCAGGACTAGCGGGCTTCTCCTACAATGAGCAGTTCTTC. Full variable domain (outside the CDR3, taken from reference TRBV11-3 and TRBJ2-1): EAGVVQSPRYKIIEKKQPVAFWCNPISGHNTLYWYLQNLGQGPELLIRYENEEAVDDSQLPKDRFSAERLKGVDSTLKIQPAELGDSAVYLCASSPGLAGFSYNEQFFGPGTRLTVL.

The rearrangement uses TRBV19 and TRBJ2-7; TRBD2 matches 9 bases. The V gene's germline CDR1 is LNHDA and CDR2 SQIVND (reference sequence). The CDR3 totals 15 residues. J was trimmed by 5 bases and V by 5 bases; bases with no gene match: 10. The CDR3 DNA sequence: TGTGCCAGTAGTCTGTCCGGGACTAGCATCCACGAGCAGTACGTC. Its protein product is CASSLSGTSIHEQYV.

This chain uses TRBV5-1 with TRBJ1-2; TRBD1 matches 9 bases. Germline CDR1 reads SGHRS; CDR2 reads YFSETQ. Unmatched junction bases numbered 5, after V lost 0 bases and J lost 2 bases. This CDR3 is 16 amino acids long. The CDR3 DNA reads TGCGCCAGCAGCTTGGAAGGACAGGGGCGAAACTATGGCTACACCTTC. As protein: CASSLEGQGRNYGYTF. The entire variable domain, with the rest obtained from reference TRBV5-1 and TRBJ1-2, is as follows: KAGVTQTPRYLIKTRGQQVTLSCSPISGHRSVSWYQQTPGQGLQFLFEYFSETQRNKGNFPGRFSGRQFSNSRSEMNVSTLELGDSALYLCASSLEGQGRNYGYTFGSGTRLTVV.

In this sample, this clone turned up a few times. This chain links TRBV5-1 with TRBJ2-5; D might be TRBD2 (6 bases). Germline loops: CDR1 SGHRS, CDR2 YFSETQ. Trimming cost V 0 bases and J 4 bases, with 16 bases left between them. The CDR3 is 16 amino acids. The CDR3, as DNA: TGCGCCAGCAGCTTGGCCGGAAGCGGGCGGTCAGAGACCCAGTACTTC. Its protein product is CASSLAGSGRSETQYF.

This clone turned up a few times. The gene calls are TRBV19 and TRBJ1-5, with TRBD1 as a possible D gene (6 bases). This CDR3 has 14 residues. V was shortened by 5 bases and J by 2 bases, with 10 bases between the two germline ends. Germline CDR1 reads LNHDA; CDR2 reads SQIVND (reference sequence). For the CDR3, the DNA is TGTGCCAGTAGTGGGGCAGGGGGCAATCAGCCCCAGCATTTT. Amino acids: CASSGAGGNQPQHF.